This TCR beta chain was retrieved from a study of T cell responses to AZD1222 COVID-19 vaccine. Study-level points and caveats: Of the AZD1222 recipients, only six or seven were seropositive at baseline. With two AZD1222 doses given, Spike-specific TCR breadth and depth both rose. Reportedly, close to half of spike-specific TCRs are directed against unmutated variant regions. White British people made up most donors, females outnumbered males, and clonal diversity was possibly underestimated.

For this clone: The antigen remains unidentified.

The CDR3 totals 17 residues. V was clipped by 5 bases and J by 0 bases, with 20 bases between them. The V gene's germline CDR1 is MNHEY and CDR2 SMNVEV (reference sequence). TCRdb's copy holds only in-frame clones and misses some; the assay was immunoSEQ multiplex PCR. The table includes around 180,000 clones, 80% to 95% detected once. Sequencing was performed on peripheral blood, taken on day 0 of AZD1222 vaccination. This TCR came from an adult in good health. V is TRBV27 and J is TRBJ2-7; possibly TRBD1 for D (5 bases). CDR3 sequence (DNA): TGTGCCAGCAGTGGGGAAGGGGAATCTTACGCCTCCTACGAGCAGTACGTC. This gives the protein CASSGEGESYASYEQYV.